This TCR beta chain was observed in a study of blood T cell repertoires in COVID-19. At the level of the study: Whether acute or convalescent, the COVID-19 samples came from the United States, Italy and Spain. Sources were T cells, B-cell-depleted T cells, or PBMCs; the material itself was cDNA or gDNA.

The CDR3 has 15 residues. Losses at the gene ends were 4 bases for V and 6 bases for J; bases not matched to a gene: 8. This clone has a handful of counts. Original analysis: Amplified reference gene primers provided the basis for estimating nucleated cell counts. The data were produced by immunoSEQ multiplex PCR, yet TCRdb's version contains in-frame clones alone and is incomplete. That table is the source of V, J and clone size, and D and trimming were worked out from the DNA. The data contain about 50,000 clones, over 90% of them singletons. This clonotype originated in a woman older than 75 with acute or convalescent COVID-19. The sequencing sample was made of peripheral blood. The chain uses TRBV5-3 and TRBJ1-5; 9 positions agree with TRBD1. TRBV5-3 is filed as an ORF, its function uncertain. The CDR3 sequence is CARSGDRERGQPQHF. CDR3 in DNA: TGTGCCAGAAGCGGGGACAGGGAAAGGGGTCAGCCCCAGCATTTT.